This TCR beta chain was captured in a study of shared clonotypes between healthy human individuals. Points from the study as a whole: With a handful of donors compared, roughly 5% of naive CD4 clonotypes were shared.

Worth noting for this clone: Its matching antigen is unknown.

Sorted-subset replicate PCR reactions contained roughly 200 ng DNA, corresponding to approximately 30,000 T cell genomes. Clones were sequenced by immunoSEQ multiplex PCR, and TCRdb holds only the in-frame ones, with some missing. The table lists over a million clones, around 82% of them singletons, with roughly 0.57% in the top ten. Trimming removed 0 bases from V and 5 bases from J; junction bases left unmatched: 5. The CDR3 contains 15 residues. Germline V CDR1 and CDR2: SGHRS, YFSETQ. This sequence originates from a man in his late teens or twenties in good health. Some clones in this sample may be carry-over from other donors' samples. The V and J genes are TRBV5-1 and TRBJ2-5; 9 bases line up with TRBD1. The material sequenced was memory CD4+ T cells from PBMCs. Subset of the sample: CD45RA-negative fraction. CDR3 amino acids: CASSLAETGGETQYF. DNA of the CDR3: TGCGCCAGCAGCTTGGCCGAGACAGGGGGTGAGACCCAGTACTTC. Complete variable domain (other parts from reference TRBV5-1 and TRBJ2-5): KAGVTQTPRYLIKTRGQQVTLSCSPISGHRSVSWYQQTPGQGLQFLFEYFSETQRNKGNFPGRFSGRQFSNSRSEMNVSTLELGDSALYLCASSLAETGGETQYFGPGTRLLVL.